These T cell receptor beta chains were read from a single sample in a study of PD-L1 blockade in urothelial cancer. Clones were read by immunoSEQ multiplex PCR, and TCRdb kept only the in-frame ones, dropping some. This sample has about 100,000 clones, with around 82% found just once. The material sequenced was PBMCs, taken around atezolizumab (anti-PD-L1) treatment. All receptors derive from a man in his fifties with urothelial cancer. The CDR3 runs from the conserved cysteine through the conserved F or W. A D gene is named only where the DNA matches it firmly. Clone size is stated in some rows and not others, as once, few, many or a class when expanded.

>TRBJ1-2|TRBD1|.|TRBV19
TGTGCCAGTAGTAATACAGGGGAATACTATGGCTACACCTTC
CASSNTGEYYGYTF
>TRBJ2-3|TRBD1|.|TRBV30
TGTGCCTGGAACCGGGACAGGGGAATAGATACGCAGTATTTT
CAWNRDRGIDTQYF
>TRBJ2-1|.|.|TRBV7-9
TGTGCCAGCAGCTTATTCGGGACAAACAGCAATGAGCAGTTCTTC
CASSLFGTNSNEQFF
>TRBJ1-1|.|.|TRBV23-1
TGCGCCAGCAGTCGAGGACAGGAAGCTTTCTTT
CASSRGQEAFF
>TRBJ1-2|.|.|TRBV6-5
TGTGCCAGCAGTTACTCACAGAGAAATGGCTACACCTTC
CASSYSQRNGYTF
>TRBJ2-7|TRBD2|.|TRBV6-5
TGTGCCAGCAGTTATACCCCCCTAGCGGGGGGGGAGCAGTACTTC
CASSYTPLAGGEQYF
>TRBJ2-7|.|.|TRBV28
TGTGCCAGCAGTTCCTCCAGCGCTCCCCTTACCTACGAGCAGTACTTC
CASSSSSAPLTYEQYF
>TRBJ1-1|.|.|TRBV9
TGTGCCAGCAGCGCCGGACAACAGAACACTGAAGCTTTCTTT
CASSAGQQNTEAFF
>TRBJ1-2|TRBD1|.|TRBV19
TGTGCCAGTTCCCTGAGACAGGGGGCGGCTGGTGGCTACACCTTC
CASSLRQGAAGGYTF
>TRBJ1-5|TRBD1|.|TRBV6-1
TGTGCCAGCAGTGGTGGGACAGGGGTTAGCAATCAGCCCCAGCATTTT
CASSGGTGVSNQPQHF
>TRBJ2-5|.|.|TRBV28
TGTGCCAGCAGTTTATCCAAAAGGGGGGAGACCCAGTACTTC
CASSLSKRGETQYF
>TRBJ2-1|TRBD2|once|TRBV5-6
TGTGCCAGCAGCTTGATGTCTAGCGGGCCCGATGAGCAGTTCTTC
CASSLMSSGPDEQFF
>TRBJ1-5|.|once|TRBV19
TGTGCCAGTCCCCCCAGGACAACGAGCAATCAGCCCCAGCATTTT
CASPPRTTSNQPQHF
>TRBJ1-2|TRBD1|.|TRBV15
TGTGCCACCAGCAGAGAAGGGGGACAGGATCGCTACACCTTC
CATSREGGQDRYTF
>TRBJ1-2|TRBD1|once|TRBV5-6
TGTGCCAGCAGTCCCGGGACAGGGTCCTATGGCTACACCTTC
CASSPGTGSYGYTF
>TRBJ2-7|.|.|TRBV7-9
TGTGCCAGCAGCTCACAGGGATACGAGCAGTACTTC
CASSSQGYEQYF
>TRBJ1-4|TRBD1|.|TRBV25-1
TGTGCCAGCAGTGTGATAGCGGGACAGAGCGAAAAACTGTTTTTT
CASSVIAGQSEKLFF